The TCR beta chain under discussion was sequenced for a study of blood T cell repertoires in COVID-19. Study context: Samples came from the United States, Italy and Spain, spanning acute and convalescent COVID-19. T cells, B-cell-depleted T cells, or PBMCs supplied cDNA or gDNA.

The repertoire was sequenced with immunoSEQ multiplex PCR; TCRdb's copy has only in-frame clones and lacks some. Of about 210,000 clones in the sample, 89% are singletons; the top ten hold 4.5% to 5.5%. V lost 0 bases, J lost 2 bases, and 3 bases stayed unmatched. The CDR3 extends over 16 amino acids. CDR1 and CDR2 (germline): KGHDR, SFDVKD. This TCR derives from a middle-aged woman with acute or convalescent COVID-19. The J gene is TRBJ2-1, the V gene TRBV24-1; TRBD2 matches 7 bases. The sample taken for sequencing was peripheral blood. The CDR3 DNA sequence: TGTGCCACCAGTGATTTGGGGAGCGGGGCCTACAATGAGCAGTTCTTC. Protein: CATSDLGSGAYNEQFF.